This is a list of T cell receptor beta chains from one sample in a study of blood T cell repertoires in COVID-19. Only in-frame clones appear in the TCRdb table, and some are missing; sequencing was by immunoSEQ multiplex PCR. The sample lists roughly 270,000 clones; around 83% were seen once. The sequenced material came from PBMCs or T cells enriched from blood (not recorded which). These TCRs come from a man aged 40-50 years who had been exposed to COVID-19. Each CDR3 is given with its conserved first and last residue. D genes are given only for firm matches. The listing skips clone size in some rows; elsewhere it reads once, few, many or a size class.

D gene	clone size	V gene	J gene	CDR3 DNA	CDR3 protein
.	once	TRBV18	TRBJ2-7	TGTGCCAGCTCACGACCGCACCAGGGAACAGGGAACTACGAGCAGTACTTC	CASSRPHQGTGNYEQYF
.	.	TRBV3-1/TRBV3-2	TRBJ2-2	TGTGCCTCCTCACACATCAGACTCAATCGAAACACCGGGGAGCTGTTTTTT	CASSHIRLNRNTGELFF
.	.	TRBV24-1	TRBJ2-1	TGTGCCACCACCAAAGACTCCGCCGGTGAGCAGTTCTTC	CATTKDSAGEQFF
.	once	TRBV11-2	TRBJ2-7	TGTGCCAGCAGCTTAGTCGGCTCCTACGAGCAGTACTTC	CASSLVGSYEQYF
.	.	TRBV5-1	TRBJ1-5	TGCGCCAGCAGCTTACAGGGTAAGAGCAATCAGCCCCAGCATTTT	CASSLQGKSNQPQHF
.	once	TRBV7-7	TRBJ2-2	TGTGCTAGCACCTCTTGGGGGGGCCCGAACACCGGGGAGCTGTTTTTT	CASTSWGGPNTGELFF
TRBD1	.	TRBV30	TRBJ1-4	TGTGCCTGGAGTCTGGACAGGGGGCCTGAAAAACTGTTTTTT	CAWSLDRGPEKLFF
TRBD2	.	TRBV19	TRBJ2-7	TGTGCCAGCACGCCGGGAGGGCCATACGAGCAGTACTTC	CASTPGGPYEQYF
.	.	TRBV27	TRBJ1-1	TGTGCCAGCGCAATCACAGGGTACACTGAAGCTTTCTTT	CASAITGYTEAFF
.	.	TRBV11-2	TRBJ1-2	TGTGCCAGCAGCTTAGACCGACAGACTGGCGGCTACACCTTC	CASSLDRQTGGYTF